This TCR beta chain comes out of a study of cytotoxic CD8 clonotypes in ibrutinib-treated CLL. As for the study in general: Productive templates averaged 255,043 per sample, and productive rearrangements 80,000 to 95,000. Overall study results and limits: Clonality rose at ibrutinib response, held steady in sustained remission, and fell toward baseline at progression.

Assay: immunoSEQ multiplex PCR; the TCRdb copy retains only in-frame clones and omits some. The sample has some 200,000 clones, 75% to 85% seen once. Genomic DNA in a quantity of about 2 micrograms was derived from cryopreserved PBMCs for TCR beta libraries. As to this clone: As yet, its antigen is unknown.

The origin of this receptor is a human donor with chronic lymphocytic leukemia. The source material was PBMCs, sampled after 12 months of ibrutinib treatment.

Here the CDR3 reads CASSEVPAGGPSYEQYF. CDR3 nucleotide sequence: TGTGCCAGCAGTGAAGTCCCAGCGGGGGGCCCCTCCTACGAGCAGTACTTC. The chain recombines TRBV6-1 with TRBJ2-7; 9 nucleotides line up with TRBD2. Trimming at V came to 1 base and at J to 0 bases, leaving 7 bases not matched to a gene. The CDR3 runs to 17 residues. CDR1 and CDR2 (germline): MNHNS, SASEGT.